The sequence of this TCR beta chain was determined in a study of blood T cells in healthy people across ages. Whole-study context: Per every two T cells, about one barcoded beta molecule was captured by template switching.

A second PCR, run for about 6 to 12 cycles, used a sample-barcoded 5' primer plus a J-beta primer mix. Any given sample supplied a minimum of 3 million CDR3-containing paired-end reads. TCRdb recomputed calls from the 5' RACE reads with MiXCR, one row per CDR3 protein. Here the sample spans about 690,000 distinct CDR3 sequences, 40% to 50% being singletons. CDR3 size: 15 residues. The V end was cut by 0 bases, the J end by 4 bases, with 12 bases between. CDR1 SGHDN and CDR2 FVKESK come from the germline V gene. Broader study findings: Estimates of diversity drawn from one million T cells were considered underestimates.

Remarks on this clonotype: What it recognizes is unknown.

Donors gave 8 to 10 milliliters of peripheral blood apiece. The rearrangement links TRBV14 to TRBJ1-2; the D gene is possibly TRBD1 (5 bases). The clonotype originates from a man aged 80 or over in good health. Material: blood. This CDR3 is CASSQDLGQAYGYTF. The CDR3 DNA follows: TGTGCCAGCAGCCAAGATTTGGGGCAGGCCTATGGCTACACCTTC.